This T cell receptor beta chain came from a study of Graves' ophthalmopathy and Graves' hyperthyroidism. Amplification targeted the TCR beta CDR3 regions, with RNA transcripts as the source material. RT-PCR in the first round used HTBI primers; a second-round multiplex PCR followed. TCRdb fed the multiplex PCR reads into MiXCR, producing one record per CDR3 protein. This table has 1 million to 1.3 million distinct CDR3 sequences, 35% to 40% appearing once. V was clipped by 4 bases and J by 3 bases; unmatched bases: 7. Germline lookup yields CDR1 SQVTM and CDR2 ANQGSEA. This CDR3 spans 14 amino acids. Sample: peripheral blood or thyroid tissue (not recorded which). The J gene is TRBJ2-7, the V gene TRBV29-1, with TRBD1 matching 9 bases. This clonotype originated in an adult man with Graves' hyperthyroidism. The CDR3 is CSVVRGQGHYEQYF. CDR3 nucleotides: TGCAGCGTTGTCCGTGGACAGGGGCACTACGAGCAGTACTTC.